The rows below give T cell receptor beta chains drawn from one sample of a study of CD8 T cells in Susac syndrome. TCRdb ran MiXCR on the immunoSEQ multiplex PCR reads and lists one entry per CDR3 protein. The data show about 120,000 distinct CDR3 sequences, with around 94% seen just once and over 0.2% held by the top ten. Sequenced material: CD8+ T cells from PBMCs. These receptors were taken from a human donor with Susac syndrome. CDR3s include the opening cysteine and the closing phenylalanine or tryptophan. A D gene is named only where the DNA matches it firmly. Rows give clone size only sometimes, using once, few, many, or a class for an expanded clone.

size | J | length | V | D | CDR3 | DNA
NA | TRBJ2-2 | 14 | TRBV15 | NA | CATSRGRNTGELFF | TGTGCCACCAGCAGAGGCAGGAACACCGGGGAGCTGTTTTTT
NA | TRBJ2-1 | 11 | TRBV7-9 | TRBD2 | CASSLGDYPIF | TGTGCCAGCAGCTTAGGGGACTACCCGATCTTC
NA | TRBJ1-1 | 16 | TRBV4-2 | NA | CASSQDEGRGGTEAFF | TGTGCCAGCAGCCAAGATGAGGGTAGAGGGGGCACTGAAGCTTTCTTT
NA | TRBJ1-3 | 14 | TRBV30 | TRBD1 | CAWSYQGAGNTIYF | TGTGCCTGGAGTTACCAGGGGGCTGGAAACACCATATATTTT
NA | TRBJ2-1 | 15 | TRBV7-7 | NA | CASSLAEGGYNEQFF | TGTGCTAGCAGCTTAGCGGAGGGAGGCTACAATGAGCAGTTCTTC
NA | TRBJ2-3 | 16 | TRBV7-3 | NA | CASSLNGGAPTDTQYF | TGTGCCAGCAGCTTAAATGGGGGGGCCCCAACAGATACGCAGTATTTT
NA | TRBJ1-2 | 12 | TRBV5-1 | TRBD1 | CASSLDREGYTF | TGCGCCAGCAGCCTGGACAGGGAAGGCTACACCTTC
NA | TRBJ2-3 | 19 | TRBV7-8 | TRBD2 | CASSLALAGGGNGPDTQYF | TGTGCCAGCAGCTTAGCCTTAGCGGGAGGGGGGAATGGGCCAGATACGCAGTATTTT
once | TRBJ2-1 | 13 | TRBV24-1 | NA | CATSGGRSDEQFF | TGTGCCACCAGTGGTGGGAGAAGCGATGAGCAGTTCTTC
NA | TRBJ1-3 | 14 | TRBV2 | NA | CASSSGSSGNTIYF | TGTGCCAGCAGCTCCGGGAGCTCTGGAAACACCATATATTTT
NA | TRBJ1-1 | 15 | TRBV18 | NA | CASSPPVGRGTEAFF | TGTGCCAGCTCACCACCGGTAGGCAGGGGAACTGAAGCTTTCTTT
NA | TRBJ2-5 | 15 | TRBV5-5 | TRBD2 | CASSLVESGEETQYF | TGTGCCAGCAGCTTGGTTGAGAGCGGGGAAGAGACCCAGTACTTC
once | TRBJ2-3 | 14 | TRBV27 | TRBD2 | CAASDGGARGLEYF | TGTGCCGCATCCGACGGGGGGGCGCGGGGCTTGGAGTATTTT
NA | TRBJ2-2 | 13 | TRBV6-4 | NA | CASSAASTGELFF | TGTGCCAGCAGTGCGGCTAGCACCGGGGAGCTGTTTTTT
NA | TRBJ2-7 | 15 | TRBV6-1 | NA | CASSLSGTESYEQYF | TGTGCCAGCAGCCTATCCGGGACGGAATCCTACGAGCAGTACTTC
once | TRBJ2-7 | 13 | TRBV7-9 | NA | CASRPQGGLEQYF | TGTGCCAGCAGACCACAGGGGGGGCTCGAGCAGTACTTC
few | TRBJ2-7 | 13 | TRBV30 | NA | CAWSVLSGLEQYF | TGTGCCTGGAGTGTACTGAGCGGGTTAGAGCAGTACTTC
NA | TRBJ2-1 | 16 | TRBV7-8 | TRBD2 | CASSFLRRGGFNEQFF | TGTGCCAGCAGCTTTCTAAGGCGCGGGGGTTTCAATGAGCAGTTCTTC
NA | TRBJ1-3 | 15 | TRBV7-8 | NA | CASSLGSSSENTIYF | TGTGCCAGCAGCTTAGGGTCTAGCTCTGAAAACACCATATATTTT
medium-sized | TRBJ2-7 | 13 | TRBV7-9 | NA | CASSRAQIYEQYF | TGTGCCAGCAGCCGGGCCCAGATCTACGAGCAGTACTTC
NA | TRBJ2-5 | 14 | TRBV27 | NA | CASSLRGRVETQYF | TGTGCCAGCAGTTTACGGGGACGGGTAGAGACCCAGTACTTC
NA | TRBJ2-1 | 16 | TRBV6-4 | NA | CASSDSSGGTYNEQFF | TGTGCCAGCAGTGACTCGTCGGGGGGCACCTACAATGAGCAGTTCTTC
once | TRBJ2-5 | 13 | TRBV7-6 | TRBD1 | CASSLTGAETQYF | TGTGCCAGCAGCTTGACAGGGGCGGAGACCCAGTACTTC
few | TRBJ2-3 | 13 | TRBV9 | NA | CASSPPSTDTQYF | TGTGCCAGCAGCCCCCCTAGCACAGATACGCAGTATTTT
NA | TRBJ1-1 | 14 | TRBV20-1 | TRBD1 | CSARGGQGITEAFF | TGCAGTGCTAGAGGTGGACAGGGGATCACTGAAGCTTTCTTT
NA | TRBJ2-1 | 15 | TRBV20-1 | TRBD2 | CSGGTSPLSYNEQFF | TGCAGTGGCGGGACTAGTCCTCTCTCCTACAATGAGCAGTTCTTC
NA | TRBJ2-1 | 15 | TRBV6-5 | NA | CASTSLGWIYNEQFF | TGTGCCAGCACCAGCTTAGGGTGGATCTACAATGAGCAGTTCTTC
NA | TRBJ2-4 | 15 | TRBV11-2 | NA | CASTRWGDGKNIQYF | TGTGCCAGCACCAGATGGGGGGACGGCAAAAACATTCAGTACTTC
NA | TRBJ2-2 | 15 | TRBV9 | NA | CASSEGDMATGELFF | TGTGCCAGCAGCGAGGGTGACATGGCGACCGGGGAGCTGTTTTTT
NA | TRBJ1-4 | 15 | TRBV6-5 | TRBD1 | CASSDDRGTNEKLFF | TGTGCCAGCAGTGACGACAGGGGTACTAATGAAAAACTGTTTTTT
NA | TRBJ2-5 | 13 | TRBV29-1 | TRBD1 | CSGYTGVQETQYF | TGCAGCGGTTACACAGGGGTCCAAGAGACCCAGTACTTC